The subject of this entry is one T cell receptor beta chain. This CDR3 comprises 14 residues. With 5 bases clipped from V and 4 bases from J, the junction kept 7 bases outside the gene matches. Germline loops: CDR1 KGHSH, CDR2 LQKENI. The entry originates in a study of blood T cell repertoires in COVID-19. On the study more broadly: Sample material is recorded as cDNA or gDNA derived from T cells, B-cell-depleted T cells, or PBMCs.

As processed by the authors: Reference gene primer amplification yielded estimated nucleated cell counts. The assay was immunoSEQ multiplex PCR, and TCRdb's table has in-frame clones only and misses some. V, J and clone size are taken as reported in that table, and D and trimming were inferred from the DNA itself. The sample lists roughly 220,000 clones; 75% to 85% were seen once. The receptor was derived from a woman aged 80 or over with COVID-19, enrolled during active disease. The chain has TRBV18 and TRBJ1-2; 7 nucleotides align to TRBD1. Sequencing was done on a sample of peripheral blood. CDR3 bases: TGTGCCAGCTCATCAGGACAGGACCGCTATGGCTACACCTTC. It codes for CASSSGQDRYGYTF.